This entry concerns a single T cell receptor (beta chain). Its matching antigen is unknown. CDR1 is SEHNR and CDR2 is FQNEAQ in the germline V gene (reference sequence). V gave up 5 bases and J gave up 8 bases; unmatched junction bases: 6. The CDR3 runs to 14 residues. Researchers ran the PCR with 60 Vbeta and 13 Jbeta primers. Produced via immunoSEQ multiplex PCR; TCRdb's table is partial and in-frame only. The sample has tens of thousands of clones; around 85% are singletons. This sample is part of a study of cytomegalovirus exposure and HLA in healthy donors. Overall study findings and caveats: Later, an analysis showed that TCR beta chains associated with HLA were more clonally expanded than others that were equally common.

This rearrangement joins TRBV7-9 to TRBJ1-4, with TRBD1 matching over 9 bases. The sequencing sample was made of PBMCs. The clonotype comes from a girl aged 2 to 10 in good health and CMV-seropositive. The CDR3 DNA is TGTGCCAGCAGCGCGGGACAGGGTTTCGAAAAACTGTTTTTT. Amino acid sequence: CASSAGQGFEKLFF. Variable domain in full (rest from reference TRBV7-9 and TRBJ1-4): DTGVSQNPRHKITKRGQNVTFRCDPISEHNRLYWYRQTLGQGPEFLTYFQNEAQLEKSRLLSDRFSAERPKGSFSTLEIQRTEQGDSAMYLCASSAGQGFEKLFFGSGTQLSVL.